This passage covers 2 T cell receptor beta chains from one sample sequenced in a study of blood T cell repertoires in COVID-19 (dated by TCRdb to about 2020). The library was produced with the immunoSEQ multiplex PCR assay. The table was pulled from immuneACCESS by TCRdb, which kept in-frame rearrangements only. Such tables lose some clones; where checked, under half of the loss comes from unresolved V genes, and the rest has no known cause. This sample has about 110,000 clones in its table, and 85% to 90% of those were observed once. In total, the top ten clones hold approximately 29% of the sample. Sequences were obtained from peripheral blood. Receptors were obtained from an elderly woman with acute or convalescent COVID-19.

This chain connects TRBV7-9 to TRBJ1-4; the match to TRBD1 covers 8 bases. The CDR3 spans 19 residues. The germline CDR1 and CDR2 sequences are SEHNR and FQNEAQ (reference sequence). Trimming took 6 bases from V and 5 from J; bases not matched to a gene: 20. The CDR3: CASSTRGLRGRHKNEKLFF. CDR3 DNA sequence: TGTGCCAGCAGTACCAGGGGGCTGCGGGGTAGGCACAAAAATGAAAAACTGTTTTTT.

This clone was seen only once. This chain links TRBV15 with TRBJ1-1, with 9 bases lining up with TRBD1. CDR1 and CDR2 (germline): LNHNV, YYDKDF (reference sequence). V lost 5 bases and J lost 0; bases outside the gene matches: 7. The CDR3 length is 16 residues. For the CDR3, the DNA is TGTGCCACCAGCTCACCCCGGACAGGGGTGAACACTGAAGCTTTCTTT. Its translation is CATSSPRTGVNTEAFF.